What follows describes a single T cell receptor beta chain. This entry belongs to a study of blood T cell repertoires in COVID-19. Profiled with immunoSEQ multiplex PCR; TCRdb holds only in-frame clones, not every one. The sample yields about 190,000 clones, about four fifths seen once. There are 15 residues in the CDR3. The V end lost 4 bases, the J end lost 4 bases, and 13 bases lay between the germline ends. Germline CDR1 is SGHTA and CDR2 is FQGNSA. This receptor was taken from a woman aged 65 to 85 with active or convalescent COVID-19. The source material was peripheral blood. The chain has TRBV7-2 and TRBJ1-4; D perhaps matches TRBD1 (6 bases). The CDR3 protein is CASSSQTGLNEKLFF. The CDR3 region has the DNA TGTGCCAGCAGCTCCCAGACAGGCCTTAATGAAAAACTGTTTTTT. The variable domain in full, completed from reference TRBV7-2 and TRBJ1-4, reads GAGVSQSPSNKVTEKGKDVELRCDPISGHTALYWYRQSLGQGLEFLIYFQGNSAPDKSGLPSDRFSAERTGGSVSTLTIQRTQQEDSAVYLCASSSQTGLNEKLFFGSGTQLSVL.